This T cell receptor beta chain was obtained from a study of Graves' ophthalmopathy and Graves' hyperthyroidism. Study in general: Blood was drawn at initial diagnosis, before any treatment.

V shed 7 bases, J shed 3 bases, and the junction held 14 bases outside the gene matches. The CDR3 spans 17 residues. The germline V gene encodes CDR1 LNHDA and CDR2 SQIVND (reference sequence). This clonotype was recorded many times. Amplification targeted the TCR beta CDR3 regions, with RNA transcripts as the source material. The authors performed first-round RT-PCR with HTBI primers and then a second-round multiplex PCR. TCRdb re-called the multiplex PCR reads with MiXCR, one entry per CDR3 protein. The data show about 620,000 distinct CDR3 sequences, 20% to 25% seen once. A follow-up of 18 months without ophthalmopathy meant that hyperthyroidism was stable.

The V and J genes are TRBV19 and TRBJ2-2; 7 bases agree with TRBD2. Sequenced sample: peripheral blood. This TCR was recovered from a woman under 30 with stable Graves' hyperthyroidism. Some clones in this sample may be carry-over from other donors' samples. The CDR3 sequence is CASNMRRGVPHTGELFF. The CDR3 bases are TGTGCCAGTAATATGAGACGGGGGGTCCCTCACACCGGGGAGCTGTTTTTT.